Below are 17 T cell receptor beta chains sequenced from a single sample in a study of T cell responses to AZD1222 COVID-19 vaccine. The assay was immunoSEQ multiplex PCR, and TCRdb's table has in-frame clones only and misses some. The sample shows fewer than 150,000 clones, roughly 86% of them seen only once. Sequences were derived from peripheral blood, sampled 28 days after the second AZD1222 dose. Every receptor here comes from an adult who received the AZD1222 COVID-19 vaccine.

There are a few counts of this clone. The J gene is TRBJ1-6, the V gene TRBV4-3; D not certain. The germline V gene has CDR1 LGHNA and CDR2 YSLEER. Trimming removed 1 base from V and 9 bases from J, with 16 bases in between. The CDR3 sequence is 16 residues long. The CDR3 region has the DNA TGCGCCAGCAGCCAAGTATCCATAAGTATGGGTTCACCCCTCCACTTT. Encoded protein: CASSQVSISMGSPLHF.

The J gene is TRBJ1-2, the V gene TRBV28, with D tentatively TRBD1 (6 bases). The CDR3 is 15 amino acids. Germline CDR1 and CDR2: MDHEN and SYDVKM. The V and J ends lost 2 bases and 3 bases respectively, with 13 bases between them. The CDR3 spells CASSLGAGTHYGYTF. The CDR3 nucleotides read TGTGCCAGCAGTTTAGGGGCCGGGACACACTATGGCTACACCTTC.

This clone was seen more than once but under ten times. This sequence joins TRBV24-1 and TRBJ1-2; D gene ambiguous. Germline V gene sequence: CDR1 KGHDR, CDR2 SFDVKD. V lost 7 bases and J lost 0, with 5 bases in between. This CDR3 is 12 amino acids long. The CDR3 sequence: CATRPANYGYTF. The CDR3 DNA sequence: TGTGCCACCAGACCGGCTAACTATGGCTACACCTTC.

The chain recombines TRBV5-4 with TRBJ1-3; a weak D match, TRBD1 (6 bases). The germline V and J ends were trimmed by 3 bases and 4 bases, with 17 bases remaining between them. The V gene's germline CDR1 is SGHNT and CDR2 YYREEE (reference sequence). The CDR3 totals 16 residues. This CDR3 reads CASSSRGGGRGNTIYF. CDR3 nucleotides: TGTGCCAGCAGCTCGAGAGGGGGGGGCAGGGGAAACACCATATATTTT.

The chain is built from TRBV5-4 and TRBJ2-2; D not certain. V lost 4 bases to trimming and J lost 0 bases, with 10 bases between them. The V gene's germline CDR1 is SGHNT and CDR2 YYREEE (reference sequence). This CDR3 has 15 residues. CDR3: CASSHRSTNTGELFF. The CDR3 DNA reads as TGTGCCAGCAGCCATCGGAGCACGAACACCGGGGAGCTGTTTTTT.

V gene TRBV11-2 combines with J gene TRBJ2-1; possibly TRBD2 for D (7 bases). This CDR3 comprises 16 residues. Trimming took 1 base from V and 8 from J, leaving 18 bases between them. Germline V gene sequence: CDR1 SGHAT, CDR2 FQNNGV. The CDR3 loop is CASSLVSRGGFDEQFF. The CDR3 DNA is TGTGCCAGCAGCTTAGTGTCTAGGGGGGGTTTCGATGAGCAGTTCTTC.

This clone was found a few times. The V call is TRBV28, the J call TRBJ2-7; D is possibly TRBD1 or TRBD2 (6 bases each). The CDR3 has 14 amino acids. Trimming shortened V by 6 bases and J by 1 base, and 13 bases separated the two germline ends. Per germline, CDR1 MDHEN and CDR2 SYDVKM. CDR3 in amino acids: CASRAGGGSYEQYF. CDR3 sequence (DNA): TGTGCCAGCAGAGCAGGAGGGGGATCCTACGAGCAGTACTTC.

This sequence joins TRBV29-1 and TRBJ1-1, with a weak D call TRBD1 (5 bases). The CDR3 covers 13 residues. The ends were cut back, 7 bases at V and 1 base at J, with 13 bases in the middle. Looked up from germline, CDR1 is SQVTM and CDR2 is ANQGSEA. This CDR3 reads CSGRRGSNTEAFF. The DNA for the CDR3 is TGCAGCGGACGAAGGGGCTCGAACACTGAAGCTTTCTTT.

A few counts support this clone. The rearrangement uses TRBV10-3 and TRBJ2-1; TRBD2 matches at 16 bases. With 6 bases clipped from V and 0 bases from J, the junction kept 11 bases outside the gene matches. Germline values: CDR1 ENHRY, CDR2 SYGVKD. The CDR3 spans 20 residues. CDR3 nucleotides: TGTGCCATCAGGCACAAACCGGGACTAGCGGGAGGGAGCTCCTACAATGAGCAGTTCTTC. Encoded protein: CAIRHKPGLAGGSSYNEQFF.

The chain links TRBV2 to TRBJ1-5; possibly TRBD1 for D (6 bases). Germline V gives CDR1 SNHLY, CDR2 FYNNEI. CDR3 size: 13 residues. V gave up 6 bases and J gave up 6 bases, with 12 bases separating them. CDR3 loop: CASRLEGGQPQHF. DNA for the CDR3: TGTGCCAGCAGGCTAGAAGGGGGTCAGCCCCAGCATTTT.

In its sample, this clone was seen a few times. V usage is TRBV7-9 and J usage is TRBJ2-5; the match to TRBD2 covers 10 bases. This CDR3 is built from 16 residues. Trimming removed 5 bases from V and 5 bases from J; junction bases left unmatched: 11. Germline CDR1 SEHNR, CDR2 FQNEAQ (reference sequence). Written as DNA, the CDR3 is TGTGCCAGCAGCAGCTCTAGCGGGGGCGAATTCGAGACCCAGTACTTC. It yields the protein CASSSSSGGEFETQYF.

V is TRBV7-9 and J is TRBJ2-5; D possibly corresponds to TRBD2 (5 bases). Germline V lookup: CDR1 SEHNR, CDR2 FQNEAQ (reference sequence). The CDR3 is made up of 12 amino acids. V lost 3 bases and J lost 5, with 7 bases in between. The CDR3, as DNA: TGTGCCAGCAGCTTGACTATGGAGACCCAGTACTTC. This gives the protein CASSLTMETQYF.

The chain combines TRBV5-1 with TRBJ2-3; D is tentatively TRBD1 or TRBD2 (6 bases each). The CDR3 is made up of 15 amino acids. Germline V gene lookup returns CDR1 SGHRS and CDR2 YFSETQ. V dropped 0 bases and J dropped 4 bases, with 12 bases sitting between them. DNA for the CDR3: TGCGCCAGCAGCTTGGATGGGGGGCAGGCAGATACGCAGTATTTT. Amino acids: CASSLDGGQADTQYF.

This clone was seen only once. V gene TRBV7-9 combines with J gene TRBJ1-4; 7 nucleotides match TRBD1. V lost 5 bases, J lost 11 bases, and 14 bases stayed unmatched. The V gene's germline CDR1 is SEHNR and CDR2 FQNEAQ (reference sequence). The CDR3 sequence is 15 residues long. CDR3 nucleotide sequence: TGTGCCAGCAGCGATCAGCAAGACGACAGGGTGAAACTGTTTTTT. It yields the protein CASSDQQDDRVKLFF.

The V gene is TRBV5-1, the J gene TRBJ2-7; 8 bases agree with TRBD1. Germline V CDR1 and CDR2: SGHRS, YFSETQ. The ends lost 4 bases at V and 0 bases at J; junction bases unmatched: 6. The CDR3 runs 15 residues. CDR3 protein: CASSLGTGLSYEQYF. The CDR3 coding sequence is TGCGCCAGCAGCCTCGGGACAGGCCTCTCCTACGAGCAGTACTTC.

The chain uses TRBV6-4 and TRBJ2-3; D is undetermined. The CDR3 spans 13 residues. Per the germline V gene, CDR1 is MRHNA and CDR2 is SNTAGT. V was cut by 3 bases and J by 5 bases, with 9 bases left in between. The CDR3: CASSESSRDTQYF. Written as DNA, the CDR3 is TGTGCCAGCAGTGAATCCTCTAGAGATACGCAGTATTTT.

This chain uses TRBV28 with TRBJ1-4, with a weak D call TRBD1 (6 bases). The CDR3 sequence is 16 residues long. In germline, CDR1 is MDHEN, CDR2 SYDVKM. Deletions cut 6 bases from V and 5 bases from J, with 19 bases between. The CDR3 protein is CASREQTPGQNEKLFF. Written as DNA, the CDR3 is TGTGCCAGCAGGGAACAGACCCCGGGACAAAATGAAAAACTGTTTTTT.